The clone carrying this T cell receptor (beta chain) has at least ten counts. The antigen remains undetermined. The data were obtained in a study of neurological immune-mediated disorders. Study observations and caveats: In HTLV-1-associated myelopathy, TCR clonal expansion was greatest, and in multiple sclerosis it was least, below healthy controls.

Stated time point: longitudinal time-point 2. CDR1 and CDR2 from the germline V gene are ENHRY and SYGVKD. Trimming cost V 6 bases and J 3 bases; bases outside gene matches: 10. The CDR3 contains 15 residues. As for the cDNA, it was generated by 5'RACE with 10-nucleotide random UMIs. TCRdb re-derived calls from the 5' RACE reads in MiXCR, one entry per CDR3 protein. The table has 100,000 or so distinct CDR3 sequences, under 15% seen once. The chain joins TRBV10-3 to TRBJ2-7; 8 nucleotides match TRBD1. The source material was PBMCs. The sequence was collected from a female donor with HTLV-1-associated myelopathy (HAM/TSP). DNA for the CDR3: TGTGCCATCAGCGACAGAGCAGGGGGCCTCTACGAGCAGTACTTC. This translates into CAISDRAGGLYEQYF.